This entry lists 16 T cell receptor beta chains sequenced from one sample in a study of cytomegalovirus exposure and HLA in healthy donors. PCR involved 60 Vbeta and 13 Jbeta primers. Libraries were prepared by immunoSEQ multiplex PCR; TCRdb keeps only in-frame clonotypes and omits some of them. The data contain approximately 170,000 clones, 65% to 85% of them singletons. The sample consisted of PBMCs. The receptors originated from a young woman in good health and CMV-seronegative.

The gene calls are TRBV2 and TRBJ2-1, with D possibly TRBD2 on 6 matching bases. The CDR3 is 13 amino acids. Per germline, CDR1 SNHLY and CDR2 FYNNEI. V lost 4 bases to trimming and J lost 8 bases, with 12 bases between them. DNA of the CDR3: TGTGCCAGCAGTGGGAGGGGAAGGTATGAGCAGTTCTTC. This sequence encodes CASSGRGRYEQFF.

The chain has TRBV18 and TRBJ1-3; 10 bases match TRBD1. Looked up from germline, CDR1 is KGHSH and CDR2 is LQKENI. After removal of 4 bases from V and 4 bases from J, the junction contained 10 bases not matched to a gene. The CDR3 extends over 17 amino acids. The DNA for the CDR3 is TGTGCCAGCTCACTCCTGACAGGGGGCCTATTAGGAAACACCATATATTTT. It translates to CASSLLTGGLLGNTIYF. Combining the CDR3 with reference TRBV18 and TRBJ1-3 gives the whole variable domain NAGVMQNPRHLVRRRGQEARLRCSPMKGHSHVYWYRQLPEEGLKFMVYLQKENIIDESGMPKERFSAEFPKEGPSILRIQQVVRGDSAAYFCASSLLTGGLLGNTIYFGEGSWLTVV.

The chain uses TRBV13 and TRBJ2-3, with 7 positions matching TRBD1. Germline assignment: CDR1 PRHDT and CDR2 FYEKMQ (reference sequence). This CDR3 region has 16 residues. After removal of 1 base from V and 2 bases from J, the junction contained 6 bases not matched to a gene. The CDR3 reads CASSLETGLNTDTQYF. The CDR3 coding sequence is TGTGCCAGCAGCTTAGAGACAGGGCTCAACACAGATACGCAGTATTTT.

The chain carries TRBV2 and TRBJ2-1; D perhaps matches TRBD1 (6 bases). Germline CDR1 reads SNHLY; CDR2 reads FYNNEI. The CDR3 is made up of 15 amino acids. Trimming pared 7 bases from V and 8 bases from J, leaving 21 bases between. The DNA of the CDR3 is TGTGCCAGCACCTTTCTCGGACAGAGAGGGGATGAGCAGTTCTTC. This codes for CASTFLGQRGDEQFF.

V gene TRBV6-6 combines with J gene TRBJ2-3; D is ambiguous. V was shortened by 6 bases and J by 5 bases, with 21 bases between the two germline ends. This CDR3 is built from 16 residues. From germline, CDR1 is MNHNY and CDR2 SVGAGI (reference sequence). The CDR3 loop is CASSHPTGPTLDTQYF. CDR3 in DNA: TGTGCCAGCAGCCACCCCACGGGTCCCACCCTAGATACGCAGTATTTT.

The genes are TRBV2 and TRBJ2-5; TRBD1 matches 8 bases. CDR1 is SNHLY and CDR2 is FYNNEI in the germline V gene. The CDR3 extends over 14 amino acids. J was trimmed by 6 bases and V by 6 bases; bases with no gene match: 9. The CDR3 sequence is CASSEGQAVKTQYF. CDR3 coding DNA: TGTGCCAGCAGCGAGGGACAGGCGGTAAAGACCCAGTACTTC.

This clone was counted a few times. The chain carries TRBV6-1 and TRBJ1-1; no reliable D call. The CDR3 extends over 12 amino acids. Germline V CDR1 and CDR2: MNHNS, SASEGT. Trimming took 3 bases from V and 8 from J, leaving 10 bases between them. In DNA form, the CDR3 reads TGTGCCAGCAGTGAGAGCCGTATAGAAGCTTTCTTT. Translation gives CASSESRIEAFF.

The V and J genes are TRBV19 and TRBJ1-5, with D possibly TRBD1 on 6 matching bases. Germline CDR1 reads LNHDA; CDR2 reads SQIVND (reference sequence). The CDR3 loop spans 14 amino acids. Trimming left V 5 bases short and J 7 bases short, with 15 bases between. For the CDR3, the DNA is TGTGCCAGTAGTCGGGGGGGGGCTGGCCAGCCCCAGCATTTT. It specifies CASSRGGAGQPQHF.

The V call is TRBV6-1, the J call TRBJ1-5; the D is unclear. Germline V CDR1 and CDR2: MNHNS, SASEGT. The ends were cut back, 8 bases at V and 11 bases at J, with 13 bases in the middle. This CDR3 has 11 residues. The CDR3 nucleotides are TGTGCCAGCGGAGCGGCCATGGCCCAGCATTTT. As protein: CASGAAMAQHF.

This clone was picked up a small number of times. The chain uses TRBV6-4 and TRBJ2-1; 8 bases align to TRBD1. V shed 2 bases and J 4 bases; nucleotides not matched to a gene: 4. CDR1 and CDR2 from the germline V gene are MRHNA and SNTAGT. This CDR3 has 15 amino acids. The CDR3 coding sequence is TGTGCCAGCAGTGACCCCGGACAGGGTTACAATGAGCAGTTCTTC. It encodes CASSDPGQGYNEQFF.

The chain joins TRBV5-4 to TRBJ1-4; 7 bases are a match to TRBD1. CDR3 length equals 14 residues. Germline V gene sequence: CDR1 SGHNT, CDR2 YYREEE (reference sequence). V trimming: 4 bases; J trimming: 7 bases; junction bases outside the gene matches: 7. CDR3 sequence reads: CASSIGTATEKLFF. In nucleotides, the CDR3 is TGTGCCAGCAGCATCGGGACAGCCACTGAAAAACTGTTTTTT.

V and J are TRBV29-1 and TRBJ1-3; D remains ambiguous. Looked up from germline, CDR1 is SQVTM and CDR2 is ANQGSEA. The CDR3 has 11 residues. Trimming took 5 bases from V and 0 from J, leaving 2 bases between them. CDR3 loop: CSVLSGNTIYF. The CDR3 bases are TGCAGCGTTCTCTCTGGAAACACCATATATTTT.

V and J are TRBV7-9 and TRBJ1-1, with D unclear. With 4 bases removed from V and 1 base from J, the gap between germline ends came to 10 bases. Germline V gene sequence: CDR1 SEHNR, CDR2 FQNEAQ (reference sequence). CDR3 length: 14 residues. CDR3 DNA: TGTGCCAGCAGCTCTACGGAGTCGAACACTGAAGCTTTCTTT. Amino acids: CASSSTESNTEAFF.

This clone was seen only once. This sequence joins TRBV2 and TRBJ2-1; D not resolved. Between the trimmed V and J ends, which lost 8 bases and 4 bases, there was a span of 15 bases. Germline V gives CDR1 SNHLY, CDR2 FYNNEI. This CDR3 spans 14 amino acids. The CDR3 spells CASLPLARYNEQFF. The CDR3 DNA reads as TGTGCCAGCCTGCCCCTGGCTAGGTACAATGAGCAGTTCTTC.

This clone was observed a single time. The chain joins TRBV11-2 to TRBJ2-7, with 7 bases fitting TRBD2. The V and J ends lost 5 bases and 4 bases, in that order; junction bases with no gene match: 8. There are 14 residues in the CDR3. Germline-derived CDR1 and CDR2 are SGHAT and FQNNGV. CDR3 protein: CASSPRLAQYEQYF. The CDR3 region has the DNA TGTGCCAGCAGCCCACGACTAGCACAATACGAGCAGTACTTC. The whole variable domain, filled in from reference TRBV11-2 and TRBJ2-7, reads EAGVAQSPRYKIIEKRQSVAFWCNPISGHATLYWYQQILGQGPKLLIQFQNNGVVDDSQLPKDRFSAERLKGVDSTLKIQPAKLEDSAVYLCASSPRLAQYEQYFGPGTRLTVT.

The chain joins TRBV5-1 to TRBJ1-2, with D perhaps matching TRBD1 (6 bases). Trimming removed 3 bases at V and 6 bases at J, with 12 bases between. The CDR3 sequence is 13 residues long. Germline assignment: CDR1 SGHRS and CDR2 YFSETQ. This chain's CDR3 is CASSSQGQDGYTF. CDR3 bases: TGCGCCAGCAGCTCTCAGGGGCAGGATGGCTACACCTTC.